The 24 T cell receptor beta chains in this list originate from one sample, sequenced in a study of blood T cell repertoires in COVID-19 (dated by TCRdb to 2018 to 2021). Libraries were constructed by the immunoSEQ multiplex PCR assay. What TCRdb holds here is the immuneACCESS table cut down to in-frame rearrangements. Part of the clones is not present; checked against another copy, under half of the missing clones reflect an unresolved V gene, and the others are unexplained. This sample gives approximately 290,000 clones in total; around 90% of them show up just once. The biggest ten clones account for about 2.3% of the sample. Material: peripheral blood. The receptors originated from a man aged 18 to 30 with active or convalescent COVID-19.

CDR3: CASSPGQGFETQYF. Written as DNA, the CDR3 is TGTGCCAGCAGCCCAGGACAGGGTTTTGAGACCCAGTACTTC. The J gene is TRBJ2-5, the V gene TRBV5-6; 8 nucleotides line up with TRBD1. This CDR3 is built from 14 residues. CDR1 is SGHDT and CDR2 is YYEEEE in the germline V gene. Trimming removed 4 bases from V and 5 bases from J; junction bases left unmatched: 7.

In DNA form, the CDR3 reads TGTGCCAGCAGTGAAGAGACGGGGTCTAACTATGGCTACACCTTC. It translates to CASSEETGSNYGYTF. V is TRBV6-1 and J is TRBJ1-2; D unclear. Germline assignment: CDR1 MNHNS and CDR2 SASEGT. This CDR3 region has 15 residues. V was shortened by 1 base and J by 0 bases, with 9 bases between the two germline ends.

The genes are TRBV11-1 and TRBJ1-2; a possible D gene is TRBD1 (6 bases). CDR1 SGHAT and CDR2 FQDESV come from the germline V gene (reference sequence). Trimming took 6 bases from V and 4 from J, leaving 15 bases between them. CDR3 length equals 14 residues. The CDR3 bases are TGTGCCAGCAGTAAAGACAGGAATTCCTATGGCTACACCTTC. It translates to CASSKDRNSYGYTF.

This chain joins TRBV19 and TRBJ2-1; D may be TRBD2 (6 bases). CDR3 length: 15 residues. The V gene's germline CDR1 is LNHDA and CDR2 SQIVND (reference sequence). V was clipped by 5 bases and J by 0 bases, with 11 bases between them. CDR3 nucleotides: TGTGCCAGTAGTTCATTGGGGGGCTCCTACAATGAGCAGTTCTTC. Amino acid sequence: CASSSLGGSYNEQFF. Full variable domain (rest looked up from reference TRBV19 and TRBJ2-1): DGGITQSPKYLFRKEGQNVTLSCEQNLNHDAMYWYRQDPGQGLRLIYYSQIVNDFQKGDIAEGYSVSREKKESFPLTVTSAQKNPTAFYLCASSSLGGSYNEQFFGPGTRLTVL.

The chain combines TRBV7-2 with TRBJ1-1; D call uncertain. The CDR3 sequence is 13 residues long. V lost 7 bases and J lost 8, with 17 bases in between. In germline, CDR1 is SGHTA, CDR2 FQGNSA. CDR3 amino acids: CASKILYLAEAFF. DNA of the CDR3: TGTGCCAGCAAAATCCTATATTTAGCGGAAGCTTTCTTT.

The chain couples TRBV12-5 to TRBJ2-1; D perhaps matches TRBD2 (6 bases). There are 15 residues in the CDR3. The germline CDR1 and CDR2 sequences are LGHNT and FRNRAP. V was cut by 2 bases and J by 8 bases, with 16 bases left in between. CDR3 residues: CASGLSPAGWDEQFF. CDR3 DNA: TGTGCTAGTGGTTTGTCCCCGGCGGGGTGGGATGAGCAGTTCTTC.

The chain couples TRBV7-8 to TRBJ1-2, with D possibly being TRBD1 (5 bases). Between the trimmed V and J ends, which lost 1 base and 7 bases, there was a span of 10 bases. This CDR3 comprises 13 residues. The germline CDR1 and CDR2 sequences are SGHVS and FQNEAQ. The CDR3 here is CASSLGGEAGYTF. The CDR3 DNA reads TGTGCCAGCAGCTTAGGGGGGGAAGCTGGCTACACCTTC.

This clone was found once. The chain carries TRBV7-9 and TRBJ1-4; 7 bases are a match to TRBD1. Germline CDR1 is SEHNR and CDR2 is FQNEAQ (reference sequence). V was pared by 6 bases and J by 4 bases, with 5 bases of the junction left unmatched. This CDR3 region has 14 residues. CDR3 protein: CASRLGQNNEKLFF. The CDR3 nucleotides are TGTGCCAGCAGATTGGGACAGAATAATGAAAAACTGTTTTTT.

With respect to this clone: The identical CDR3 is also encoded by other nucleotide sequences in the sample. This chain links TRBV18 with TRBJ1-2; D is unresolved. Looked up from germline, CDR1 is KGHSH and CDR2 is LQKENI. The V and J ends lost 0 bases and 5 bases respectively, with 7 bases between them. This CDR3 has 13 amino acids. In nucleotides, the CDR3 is TGTGCCAGCTCACCACCGGGCCTGTATGGCTACACCTTC. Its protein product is CASSPPGLYGYTF.

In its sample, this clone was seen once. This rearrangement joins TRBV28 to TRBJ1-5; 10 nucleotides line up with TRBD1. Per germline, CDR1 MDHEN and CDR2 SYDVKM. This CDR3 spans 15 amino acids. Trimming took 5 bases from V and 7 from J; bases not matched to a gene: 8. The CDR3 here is CASSLSRDRGQPQHF. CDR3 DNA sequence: TGTGCCAGCAGTCTCTCCCGGGACAGGGGACAGCCCCAGCATTTT.

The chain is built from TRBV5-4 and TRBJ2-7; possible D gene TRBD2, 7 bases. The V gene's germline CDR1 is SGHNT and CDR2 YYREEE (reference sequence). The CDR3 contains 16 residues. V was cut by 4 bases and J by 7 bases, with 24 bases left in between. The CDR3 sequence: CASSRELAGAPVEQYF. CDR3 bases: TGTGCCAGCAGCCGGGAACTTGCGGGGGCCCCAGTTGAGCAGTACTTC.

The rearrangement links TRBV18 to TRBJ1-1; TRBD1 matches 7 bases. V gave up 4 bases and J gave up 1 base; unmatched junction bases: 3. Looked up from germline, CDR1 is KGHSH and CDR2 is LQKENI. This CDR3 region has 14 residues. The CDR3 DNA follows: TGTGCCAGCTCACAAGGGACAGCGAACACTGAAGCTTTCTTT. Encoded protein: CASSQGTANTEAFF.

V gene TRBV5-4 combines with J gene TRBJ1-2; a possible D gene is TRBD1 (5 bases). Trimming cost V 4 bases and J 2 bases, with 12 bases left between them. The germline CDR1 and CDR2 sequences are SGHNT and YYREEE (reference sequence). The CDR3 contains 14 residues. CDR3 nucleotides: TGTGCCAGCAGCCAGGGACTCTCGAACTATGGCTACACCTTC. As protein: CASSQGLSNYGYTF.

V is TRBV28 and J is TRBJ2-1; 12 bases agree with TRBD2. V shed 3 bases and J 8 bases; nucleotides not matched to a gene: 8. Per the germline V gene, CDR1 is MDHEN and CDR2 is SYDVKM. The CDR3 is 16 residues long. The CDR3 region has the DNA TGTGCCAGCAGTTTTCCTAGCGGGAGGGCAGGCGATGAGCAGTTCTTC. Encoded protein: CASSFPSGRAGDEQFF. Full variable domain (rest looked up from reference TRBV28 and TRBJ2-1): DVKVTQSSRYLVKRTGEKVFLECVQDMDHENMFWYRQDPGLGLRLIYFSYDVKMKEKGDIPEGYSVSREKKERFSLILESASTNQTSMYLCASSFPSGRAGDEQFFGPGTRLTVL.

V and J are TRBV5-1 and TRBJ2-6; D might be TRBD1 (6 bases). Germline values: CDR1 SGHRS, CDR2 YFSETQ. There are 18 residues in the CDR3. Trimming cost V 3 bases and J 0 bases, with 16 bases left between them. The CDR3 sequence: CASSSTGGRGSGANVLTF. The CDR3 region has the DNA TGCGCCAGCAGCTCGACAGGTGGTAGGGGCTCTGGGGCCAACGTCCTGACTTTC.

The CDR3 region is CASSLSGDSSYGYTF. Here the CDR3 DNA reads TGTGCCAGCAGCTTATCGGGGGACTCTTCCTATGGCTACACCTTC. The chain is built from TRBV11-2 and TRBJ1-2; weak D call: TRBD1 (5 bases). Deletions cut 2 bases from V and 4 bases from J, with 14 bases between. Germline V gene sequence: CDR1 SGHAT, CDR2 FQNNGV. The CDR3 runs 15 residues.

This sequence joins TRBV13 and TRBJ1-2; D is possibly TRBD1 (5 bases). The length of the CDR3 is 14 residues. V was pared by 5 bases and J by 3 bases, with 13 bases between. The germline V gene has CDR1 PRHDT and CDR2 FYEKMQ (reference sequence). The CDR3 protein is CASSPRQQDYGYTF. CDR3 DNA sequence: TGTGCCAGCAGCCCGCGACAGCAAGACTATGGCTACACCTTC.

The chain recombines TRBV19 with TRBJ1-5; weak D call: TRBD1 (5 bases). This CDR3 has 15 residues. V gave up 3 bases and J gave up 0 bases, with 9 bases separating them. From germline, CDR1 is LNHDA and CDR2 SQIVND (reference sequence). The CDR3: CASSIGHYSNQPQHF. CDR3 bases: TGTGCCAGTAGTATTGGACATTATAGCAATCAGCCCCAGCATTTT.

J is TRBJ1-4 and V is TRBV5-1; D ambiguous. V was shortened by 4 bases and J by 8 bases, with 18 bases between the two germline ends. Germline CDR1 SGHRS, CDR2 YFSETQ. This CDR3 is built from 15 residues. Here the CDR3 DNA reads TGCGCCAGCAGCGAAAACGTCGGACTAGGGGAAAAACTGTTTTTT. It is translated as CASSENVGLGEKLFF.

This CDR3 is CASSLLDEQFF. The CDR3 DNA reads as TGTGCCAGCAGCTTACTAGATGAGCAGTTCTTC. The chain couples TRBV7-8 to TRBJ2-1, with D unresolved. Trimming took off 2 bases at V and 8 bases at J, with 4 bases between the two ends. Germline V gene data show CDR1 as SGHVS and CDR2 as FQNEAQ. The CDR3 length is 11 residues.

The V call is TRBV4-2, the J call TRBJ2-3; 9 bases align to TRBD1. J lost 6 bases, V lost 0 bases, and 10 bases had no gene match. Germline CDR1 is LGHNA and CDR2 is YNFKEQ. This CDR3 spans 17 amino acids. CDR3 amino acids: CASSQDPPGQGTDTQYF. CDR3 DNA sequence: TGTGCCAGCAGCCAAGATCCCCCGGGACAGGGAACGGATACGCAGTATTTT.

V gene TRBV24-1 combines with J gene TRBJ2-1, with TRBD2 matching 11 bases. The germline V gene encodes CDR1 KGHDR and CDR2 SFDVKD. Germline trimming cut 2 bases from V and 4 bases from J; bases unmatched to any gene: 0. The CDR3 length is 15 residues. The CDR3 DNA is TGTGCCACCAGTGATTCTAGCGGGAGGTACAATGAGCAGTTCTTC. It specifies CATSDSSGRYNEQFF.

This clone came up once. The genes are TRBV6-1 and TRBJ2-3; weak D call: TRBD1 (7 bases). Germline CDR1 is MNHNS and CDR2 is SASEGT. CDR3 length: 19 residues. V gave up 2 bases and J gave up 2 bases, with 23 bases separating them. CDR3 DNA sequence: TGTGCCAGCAGTGAAAGATCAGGGGGGCGCGGAAAACACACAGATACGCAGTATTTT. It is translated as CASSERSGGRGKHTDTQYF.

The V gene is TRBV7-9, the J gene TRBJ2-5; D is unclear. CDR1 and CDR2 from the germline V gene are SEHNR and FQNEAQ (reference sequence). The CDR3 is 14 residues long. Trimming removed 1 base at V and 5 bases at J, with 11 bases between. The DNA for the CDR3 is TGTGCCAGCAGCTTAGTCTCCCCCGAGGAGACCCAGTACTTC. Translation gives CASSLVSPEETQYF.